Following are 26 T cell receptor beta chains from one sample sequenced in a study of T cells after yellow fever vaccination. Each CDR3 protein gets one entry after TCRdb re-called the 5' RACE reads with MiXCR. The table has some 560,000 distinct CDR3 sequences, roughly a sixth seen once. Sequenced here: PBMCs, sampled roughly 5 days after the first yellow fever vaccination. All receptors derive from a man younger than 35 who received the YFV17D yellow fever vaccine.

This clonotype turned up a few times. The rearrangement uses TRBV21-1 and TRBJ1-5; the table's D call, TRBD1, has no DNA check behind it. TRBV21-1 represents a pseudogene. CDR3 length: 15 amino acids. The CDR3 sequence is CASSKGEQGWQPQHF. CDR3 sequence (DNA): TGTGCCAGCAGCAAAGGTGAACAGGGTTGGCAGCCCCAGCATTTT.

The chain uses TRBV12-3 or TRBV12-4 and TRBJ2-3; the match to TRBD2 covers 8 bases. After removal of 4 bases from V and 0 bases from J, the junction contained 12 bases not matched to a gene. The CDR3 has 18 residues. This CDR3 is CASSSLGGGFSSTDTQYF. CDR3 nucleotide sequence: TGTGCCAGCAGTTCCTTAGGCGGGGGGTTTTCTAGCACAGATACGCAGTATTTT.

This clonotype was seen a few times. CDR3 in DNA: TGTGCCAGCAGCTTTAATATCATCACAGATACGCAGTATTTT. Translated: CASSFNIITDTQYF. The V call is TRBV7-9, the J call TRBJ2-3; D gene uncertain. The germline gives CDR1 SEHNR, CDR2 FQNEAQ (reference sequence). The V end was cut by 3 bases, the J end by 2 bases, with 9 bases between. The CDR3 sequence is 14 residues long.

This clonotype occurred a few times. The V gene is TRBV7-9, the J gene TRBJ2-7; D might be TRBD2 (6 bases). Trimming shortened V by 5 bases and J by 3 bases, and 14 bases separated the two germline ends. Germline lookup yields CDR1 SEHNR and CDR2 FQNEAQ (reference sequence). The CDR3 is 14 residues long. The CDR3 nucleotides are TGTGCCAGCAGCAGGGGCGGGGATAGCTACGAGCAGTACTTC. This codes for CASSRGGDSYEQYF.

This clonotype has only a few counts. The chain uses TRBV4-2 and TRBJ2-2; TRBD1 might be the D (5 bases). The V gene's germline CDR1 is LGHNA and CDR2 YNFKEQ. The CDR3 covers 18 residues. V gave up 0 bases and J gave up 7 bases, with 21 bases separating them. CDR3 sequence (DNA): TGTGCCAGCAGCCAAGATCTAGGCAGGGTTTGGAGAGACGGGGAGCTGTTTTTT. Translating it yields CASSQDLGRVWRDGELFF.

There are a few counts of this clonotype. The genes are TRBV7-9 and TRBJ2-4; D unresolved. The CDR3 covers 12 residues. Germline loops: CDR1 SEHNR, CDR2 FQNEAQ (reference sequence). V lost 10 bases to trimming and J lost 9 bases, with 16 bases between them. Here the CDR3 reads CATALGGGIQYF. As DNA, the CDR3 is TGTGCCACCGCCCTCGGTGGCGGCATTCAGTACTTC.

This clonotype has ten or more counts. The chain combines TRBV21-1 with TRBJ1-3; the table's D call, TRBD1, was not checked against the DNA. TRBV21-1 is a pseudogene. There are 18 residues in the CDR3. For the CDR3, the DNA is TGTGCCAGCAGCAAAACAAAACCCCTCGGGCTTTCTGGAAACACCATATATTTT. It is translated as CASSKTKPLGLSGNTIYF.

The table lists this clonotype with a few counts. The chain carries TRBV20-1 and TRBJ2-3; 8 bases are shared with TRBD1. The CDR3 contains 15 residues. Trimming removed 1 base from V and 3 bases from J; junction bases left unmatched: 6. Germline lookup yields CDR1 DFQATT and CDR2 SNEGSKA (reference sequence). For the CDR3, the DNA is TGCAGTGCTAGAGCCCAGGACAGGGTAACAGATACGCAGTATTTT. Amino acid sequence: CSARAQDRVTDTQYF.

This clonotype appeared a single time. The genes are TRBV6-5 and TRBJ1-5; D uncertain. Trimming removed 0 bases at V and 5 bases at J, with 8 bases between. The V gene's germline CDR1 is MNHEY and CDR2 SVGAGI. The CDR3 totals 14 residues. The CDR3 DNA reads as TGTGCCAGCAGTTACTCGAATTTTGATCAGCCCCAGCATTTT. Translated: CASSYSNFDQPQHF.

The chain links TRBV20-1 to TRBJ2-5; D is uncertain. Germline V gene sequence: CDR1 DFQATT, CDR2 SNEGSKA (reference sequence). The V end was cut by 5 bases, the J end by 5 bases, with 12 bases between. The CDR3 is 12 residues long. The CDR3 region is CSASKGSETQYF. CDR3 sequence (DNA): TGCAGTGCTTCAAAGGGCAGTGAGACCCAGTACTTC.

CDR3 in amino acids: CASRPWTDTYEQYF. The CDR3 DNA sequence: TGTGCCAGCAGACCCTGGACGGATACCTACGAGCAGTACTTC. V is TRBV7-9 and J is TRBJ2-7; D not resolved. Trimming took 6 bases from V and 2 from J, leaving 14 bases between them. The CDR3 extends over 14 amino acids. The V gene's germline CDR1 is SEHNR and CDR2 FQNEAQ (reference sequence).

In this sample, this clonotype turned up once. The V gene is TRBV5-5, the J gene TRBJ1-2; 7 positions match TRBD1. Per the germline V gene, CDR1 is SGHKS and CDR2 is YYEKEE (reference sequence). The ends lost 0 bases at V and 8 bases at J; junction bases unmatched: 7. The CDR3 spans 14 residues. The CDR3 loop reads CASSLGATGAGYTF. In nucleotides, the CDR3 is TGTGCCAGCAGCTTGGGGGCAACAGGGGCCGGCTACACCTTC. The entire variable domain, with the rest obtained from reference TRBV5-5 and TRBJ1-2, is as follows: DAGVTQSPTHLIKTRGQQVTLRCSPISGHKSVSWYQQVLGQGPQFIFQYYEKEERGRGNFPDRFSARQFPNYSSELNVNALLLGDSALYLCASSLGATGAGYTFGSGTRLTVV.

The chain combines TRBV28 with TRBJ2-7; TRBD1 is a possible D gene (5 bases). Germline lookup yields CDR1 MDHEN and CDR2 SYDVKM. The CDR3 is made up of 13 amino acids. V shed 3 bases and J shed 0 bases, with 6 bases lying between them. This CDR3 is CASSFRVSYEQYV. The CDR3, as DNA: TGTGCCAGCAGTTTCAGGGTCTCCTACGAGCAGTACGTC.

This clonotype was counted ten times or more. The chain carries TRBV5-5 and TRBJ2-3; 9 bases align to TRBD1. Germline CDR1 SGHKS, CDR2 YYEKEE (reference sequence). Unmatched junction bases numbered 7, after V lost 8 bases and J lost 0 bases. The CDR3 loop spans 15 amino acids. In nucleotides, the CDR3 is TGTGCCAGTCACAGGGGGCAAACTAGCACAGATACGCAGTATTTT. Translated: CASHRGQTSTDTQYF.

This clonotype was found a few times. The rearrangement links TRBV18 to TRBJ1-2; D unclear. This CDR3 region has 12 residues. V lost 3 bases and J 8 bases, leaving 10 bases between the germline ends. Germline assignment: CDR1 KGHSH and CDR2 LQKENI. The CDR3 coding sequence is TGTGCCAGCTCACCCTTGCTTGGCGGCTACACCTTC. Protein sequence: CASSPLLGGYTF.

This clonotype was counted a few times. The rearrangement uses TRBV24-1 and TRBJ2-2; the match to TRBD2 covers 8 bases. The CDR3 covers 15 residues. The V segment lost 5 bases and the J segment 4 bases; nucleotides outside the gene matches: 5. The germline CDR1 and CDR2 sequences are KGHDR and SFDVKD. The CDR3 DNA reads TGTGCCACCAGTGGCGGGGGGCGTATCACCGGGGAGCTGTTTTTT. Translated: CATSGGGRITGELFF.

This chain uses TRBV5-1 with TRBJ2-1; tentatively, D is TRBD1 or TRBD2 (6 bases each). The CDR3 contains 15 residues. Trimming shortened V by 0 bases and J by 4 bases, and 11 bases separated the two germline ends. CDR1 SGHRS and CDR2 YFSETQ come from the germline V gene. CDR3 region: CASSLDGGDYNEQFF. The CDR3, as DNA: TGCGCCAGCAGCTTGGACGGGGGCGATTACAATGAGCAGTTCTTC.

The table lists this clonotype with a few counts. This sequence joins TRBV5-4 and TRBJ2-1, with TRBD2 as a possible D gene (5 bases). The length of the CDR3 is 13 residues. CDR1 is SGHNT, CDR2 YYREEE, per germline (reference sequence). V lost 3 bases, J lost 14 bases, and 18 bases lay in between. CDR3 amino acids: CASSSLIDYFEFF. The CDR3 DNA follows: TGTGCCAGCAGCTCTTTAATTGACTATTTCGAGTTCTTC.

This clonotype was seen repeatedly, ten times or more. The chain links TRBV28 to TRBJ2-2; the D gene is possibly TRBD1 (6 bases). V dropped 3 bases and J dropped 5 bases, with 22 bases sitting between them. Germline values: CDR1 MDHEN, CDR2 SYDVKM. This CDR3 is built from 18 residues. Here the CDR3 DNA reads TGTGCCAGCAGTTTCCCCGGGCTAACAGGGTTGGGGACCGGGGAGCTGTTTTTT. It codes for CASSFPGLTGLGTGELFF.

This chain joins TRBV28 and TRBJ1-2, with D possibly TRBD1 on 5 matching bases. Germline V lookup: CDR1 MDHEN, CDR2 SYDVKM. Trimming took off 5 bases at V and 1 base at J, with 11 bases between the two ends. The CDR3 spans 14 residues. For the CDR3, the DNA is TGTGCCAGCAGTAGTGGACACGTTAACTATGGCTACACCTTC. Encoded protein: CASSSGHVNYGYTF.

The V call is TRBV7-3, the J call TRBJ2-3, with 14 bases lining up with TRBD2. The trim removed 2 bases at V and 0 bases at J, leaving 4 bases unmatched. Germline CDR1 SGHTA, CDR2 FQGTGA. The CDR3 length is 18 residues. CDR3 coding DNA: TGTGCCAGCAGCTTAGGGACTAGCGGGGGAGTCAGCACAGATACGCAGTATTTT. Residues: CASSLGTSGGVSTDTQYF.

The gene calls are TRBV7-9 and TRBJ1-1, with 12 bases aligning to TRBD1. Trimming removed 4 bases from V and 5 bases from J; junction bases left unmatched: 8. The CDR3 consists of 16 residues. The germline gives CDR1 SEHNR, CDR2 FQNEAQ (reference sequence). The CDR3 loop reads CASSSQGQGAFTEAFF. Here the CDR3 DNA reads TGTGCCAGCAGCTCCCAGGGACAGGGGGCGTTTACTGAAGCTTTCTTT.

The chain uses TRBV6-2 or TRBV6-3 and TRBJ1-1; 7 positions agree with TRBD1. V shed 8 bases, J shed 2 bases, and the junction held 8 bases outside the gene matches. CDR1 and CDR2 (germline): MNHEY, SVGEGT. The CDR3 consists of 14 residues. CDR3 nucleotides: TGTGCCAGCTCTCGGGGGACAGAAAACACTGAAGCTTTCTTT. This codes for CASSRGTENTEAFF.

Written as DNA, the CDR3 is TGCGCCAGCAGTCAGTCCGGGACAGGGGGCACCTACGAGCAGTACGTC. It encodes CASSQSGTGGTYEQYV. The chain combines TRBV23-1 with TRBJ2-7, with 12 bases identical to TRBD1. TRBV23-1 is placed among ORFs of uncertain function. The CDR3 runs to 16 residues. V trimming: 3 bases; J trimming: 2 bases; junction bases outside the gene matches: 5.

This clonotype was picked up many times. J is TRBJ2-5 and V is TRBV12-3 or TRBV12-4, with D perhaps matching TRBD2 (6 bases). Between the trimmed V and J ends, which lost 8 bases and 0 bases, there was a span of 28 bases. This CDR3 spans 19 amino acids. The CDR3 bases are TGTGCCAGCGGGAGGATGGTTAGTACGGCGGGTACAAACCAAGAGACCCAGTACTTC. This gives the protein CASGRMVSTAGTNQETQYF.

The CDR3 DNA is TGTGCCAGTAGTCCCGGGACGGCTGCCCGGGTCGAGCAGTACTTC. As protein: CASSPGTAARVEQYF. The genes are TRBV19 and TRBJ2-7; either TRBD1 or TRBD2 may supply D (5 bases each). Germline V gene sequence: CDR1 LNHDA, CDR2 SQIVND (reference sequence). V was cut by 5 bases and J by 6 bases, with 20 bases left in between. The CDR3 covers 15 residues.